This T cell receptor beta chain is from a study of blood T cell repertoires in COVID-19. From germline, CDR1 is SEHNR and CDR2 FQNEAQ (reference sequence). V was clipped by 1 base and J by 8 bases; unmatched bases: 2. This CDR3 spans 13 amino acids. Clones were read by immunoSEQ multiplex PCR, and TCRdb kept only the in-frame ones, dropping some. The table has some 350,000 clones, roughly nine tenths seen once. The material sequenced was PBMCs or T cells enriched from blood (not recorded which). The J gene is TRBJ2-1, the V gene TRBV7-9; TRBD1 matches 7 bases. The receptor comes from a woman aged 25 to 39 who had recovered from COVID-19. The CDR3 nucleotides are TGTGCCAGCAGCTTAGACAGGGGTCATGAGCAGTTCTTC. This encodes CASSLDRGHEQFF.